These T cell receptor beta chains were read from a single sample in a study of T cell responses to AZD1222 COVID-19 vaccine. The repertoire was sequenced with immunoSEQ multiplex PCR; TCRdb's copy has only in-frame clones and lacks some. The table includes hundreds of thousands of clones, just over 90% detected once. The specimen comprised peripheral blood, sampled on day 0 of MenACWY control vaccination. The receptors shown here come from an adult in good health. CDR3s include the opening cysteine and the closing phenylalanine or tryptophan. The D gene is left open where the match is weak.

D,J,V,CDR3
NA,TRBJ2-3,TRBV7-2,CASSLRTITDTQYF
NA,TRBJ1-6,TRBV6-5,CASSYLQGGSNSPLHF
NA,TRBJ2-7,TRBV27,CASREASSYEQYF
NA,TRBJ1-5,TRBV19,CASSWGDYSNQPQHF
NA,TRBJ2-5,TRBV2,CASSELAAAETQYF
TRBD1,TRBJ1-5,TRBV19,CASSRTGGHNQPQHF
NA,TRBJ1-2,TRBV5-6,CASSRGDYGYTF
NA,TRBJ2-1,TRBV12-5,CASGLEGYEQFF
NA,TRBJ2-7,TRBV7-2,CASSPQPYSTVYYEQYF
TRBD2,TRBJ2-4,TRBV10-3,CAISEPEAGGNIQYF
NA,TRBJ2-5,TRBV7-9,CASSFLGSQETQYF
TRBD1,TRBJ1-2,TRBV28,CASSRTGDNNYGYTF
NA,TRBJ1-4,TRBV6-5,CASSNPGYANEKLFF
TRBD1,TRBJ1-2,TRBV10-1,CASSEAGTGTIYGYTF
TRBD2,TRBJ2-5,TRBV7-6,CASSLGGSGGGETQYF
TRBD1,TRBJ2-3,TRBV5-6,CASSFGQGGSDTQYF
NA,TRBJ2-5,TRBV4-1,CASSQGGVLLGPETQYF
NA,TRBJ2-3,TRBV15,CATSQGPVGTDTQYF
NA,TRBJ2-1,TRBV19,CASSIGEAREQFF
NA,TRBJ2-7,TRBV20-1,CSASVYYEQYF
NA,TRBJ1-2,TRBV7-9,CASSPGHGYGYTF
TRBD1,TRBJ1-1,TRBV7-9,CASSTRDRVTEAFF
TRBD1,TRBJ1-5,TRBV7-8,CASSRDRSNQPQHF
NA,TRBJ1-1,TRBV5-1,CASSSGPTNTEAFF
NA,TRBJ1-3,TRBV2,CASSEALMSSGNTIYF
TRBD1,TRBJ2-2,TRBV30,CAWSVQGVRTGELFF
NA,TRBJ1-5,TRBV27,CASRGGGTSLQPQHF
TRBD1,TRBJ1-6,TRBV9,CASSSRTGPNSPLHF
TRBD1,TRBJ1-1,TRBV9,CASSAGTGAPEITGAFF
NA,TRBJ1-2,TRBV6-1,CASSDSGESYGYTF
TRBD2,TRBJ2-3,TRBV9,CASSTGLAGGSTDTQYF
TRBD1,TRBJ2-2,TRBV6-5,CASRQDRANTGELFF
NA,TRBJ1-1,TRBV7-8,CASSLPATGANTEAFF
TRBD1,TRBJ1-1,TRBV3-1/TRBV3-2,CASSPGQGSEAFF
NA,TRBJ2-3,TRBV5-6,CATRRSSTDTQYF
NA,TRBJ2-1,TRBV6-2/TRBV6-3,CASSYSQVSSYNEQFF
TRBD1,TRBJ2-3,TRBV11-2,CASRGLGTGDADTQYF
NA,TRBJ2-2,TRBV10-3,CAISAGSGPVAGELFF
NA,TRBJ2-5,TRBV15,CASRRAGGSSETQYF
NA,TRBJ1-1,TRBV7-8,CASSLVGPGSGYTEAFF
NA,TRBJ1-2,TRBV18,CASPILGAGRDGGYTF
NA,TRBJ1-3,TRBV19,CASSSLQGAGNTIYF
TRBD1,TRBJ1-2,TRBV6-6,CASSSAGGNYGYTF
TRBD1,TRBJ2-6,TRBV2,CASSHRQGLLGVGAGANVLTF
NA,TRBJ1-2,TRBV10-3,CAISGTDRGYTF
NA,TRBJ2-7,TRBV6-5,CASSYASARGTYEQYF